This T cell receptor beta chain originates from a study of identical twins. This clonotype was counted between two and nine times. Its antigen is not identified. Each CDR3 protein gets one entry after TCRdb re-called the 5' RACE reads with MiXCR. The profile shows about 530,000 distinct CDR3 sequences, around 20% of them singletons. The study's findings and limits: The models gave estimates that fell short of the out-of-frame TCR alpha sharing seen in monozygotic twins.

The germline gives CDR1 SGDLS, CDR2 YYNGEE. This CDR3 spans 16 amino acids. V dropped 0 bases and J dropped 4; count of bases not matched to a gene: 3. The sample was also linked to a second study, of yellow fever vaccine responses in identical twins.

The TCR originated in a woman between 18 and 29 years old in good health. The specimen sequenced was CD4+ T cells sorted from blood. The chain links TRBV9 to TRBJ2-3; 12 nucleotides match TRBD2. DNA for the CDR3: TGTGCCAGCAGCGTAGGACTAGCGGGAGCCGCAGATACGCAGTATTTT. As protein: CASSVGLAGAADTQYF.